These 29 T cell receptor beta chains share one sample of origin, sequenced in a study of cytomegalovirus exposure and HLA in healthy donors. The PCR was carried out with 60 Vbeta primers and 13 Jbeta primers. The data were produced by immunoSEQ multiplex PCR, yet TCRdb's version contains in-frame clones alone and is incomplete. This sample carries roughly 200,000 clones, approximately 86% of them seen once, and the ten largest clones take approximately 0.31%. The sequenced sample was PBMCs. These receptor sequences come from a woman in her 30s in good health and CMV-seronegative.

In this sample, this clone turned up once. The chain recombines TRBV15 with TRBJ2-2; 7 bases line up with TRBD2. From germline, CDR1 is LNHNV and CDR2 YYDKDF (reference sequence). CDR3 length: 15 residues. Trimming at V came to 2 bases and at J to 5 bases, leaving 5 bases not matched to a gene. The chain's CDR3 is CATSRRGSFTGELFF. Written as DNA, the CDR3 is TGTGCCACCAGCAGACGCGGGAGTTTTACCGGGGAGCTGTTTTTT.

The chain links TRBV6-6 to TRBJ2-6, with a weak D call TRBD2 (5 bases). V was cut by 6 bases and J by 3 bases, with 9 bases left in between. The CDR3 totals 14 residues. Germline-derived CDR1 and CDR2 are MNHNY and SVGAGI (reference sequence). The CDR3 nucleotides are TGTGCCAGCAGCCCCCGGGGTGGGGCCAACGTCCTGACTTTC. Amino acids: CASSPRGGANVLTF.

The chain couples TRBV7-8 to TRBJ2-5, with D possibly TRBD2 on 7 matching bases. Germline V CDR1 and CDR2: SGHVS, FQNEAQ. The CDR3 is 17 amino acids. V was trimmed by 2 bases and J by 2 bases, leaving 18 bases between them. Written as DNA, the CDR3 is TGTGCCAGCAGCTTACCCCAGGGGAGGGGGGGGCAAGAGACCCAGTACTTC. This encodes CASSLPQGRGGQETQYF.

This chain joins TRBV6-1 and TRBJ2-1; TRBD1 matches 10 bases. The CDR3 consists of 18 residues. Trimming took 2 bases from V and 6 from J; bases not matched to a gene: 13. CDR1 is MNHNS and CDR2 is SASEGT in the germline V gene. The chain's CDR3 is CASSERDRGRRAVNEQFF. CDR3 nucleotide sequence: TGTGCCAGCAGTGAAAGAGACAGGGGGCGACGAGCTGTCAATGAGCAGTTCTTC.

Written as DNA, the CDR3 is TGTGCCAGTAGTGAGGGACACTTCACCGGGGAGCTGTTTTTT. Translated, it gives CASSEGHFTGELFF. The chain couples TRBV19 to TRBJ2-2, with TRBD1 as a possible D gene (6 bases). Trimming took 5 bases from V and 4 from J, leaving 11 bases between them. CDR1 is LNHDA and CDR2 is SQIVND in the germline V gene (reference sequence). There are 14 residues in the CDR3.

The chain carries TRBV2 and TRBJ2-7, with 10 nucleotides matching TRBD1. CDR1 and CDR2 from the germline V gene are SNHLY and FYNNEI. This CDR3 has 14 amino acids. Losses at the gene ends were 6 bases for V and 3 bases for J; bases not matched to a gene: 5. CDR3 coding DNA: TGTGCCAGCAGCCGACAGGGGGCAGGCTACGAGCAGTACTTC. As protein: CASSRQGAGYEQYF.

The gene calls are TRBV10-3 and TRBJ2-7; D remains unclear. CDR1 ENHRY and CDR2 SYGVKD come from the germline V gene. The V and J ends lost 5 bases and 1 base respectively, with 9 bases between them. The CDR3 is 13 residues long. CDR3 in amino acids: CAISPRSSYEQYF. The CDR3 region has the DNA TGTGCCATCAGTCCACGGAGTTCCTACGAGCAGTACTTC.

CDR3 residues: CASSYSDSYEQYF. The CDR3 DNA follows: TGTGCCAGCAGTTACTCGGACAGCTACGAGCAGTACTTC. The chain uses TRBV6-5 and TRBJ2-7, with D tentatively TRBD1 (6 bases). CDR3 size: 13 residues. The ends were cut back, 0 bases at V and 3 bases at J, with 6 bases in the middle. Germline CDR1 and CDR2: MNHEY and SVGAGI.

The chain couples TRBV11-2 to TRBJ1-1, with D unclear. V was clipped by 6 bases and J by 10 bases, with 18 bases between them. Germline V gene sequence: CDR1 SGHAT, CDR2 FQNNGV. The CDR3 spans 13 residues. CDR3 in DNA: TGTGCCAGCAGTTCCTCCCGCGGGGTAGGAGCTTTCTTT. Translating it yields CASSSSRGVGAFF. Full variable domain (outside the CDR3, taken from reference TRBV11-2 and TRBJ1-1): EAGVAQSPRYKIIEKRQSVAFWCNPISGHATLYWYQQILGQGPKLLIQFQNNGVVDDSQLPKDRFSAERLKGVDSTLKIQPAKLEDSAVYLCASSSSRGVGAFFGQGTRLTVV.

The chain links TRBV28 to TRBJ1-1; no definite D call. The CDR3 consists of 12 residues. The V end lost 3 bases, the J end lost 7 bases, and 9 bases lay between the germline ends. Per germline, CDR1 MDHEN and CDR2 SYDVKM. CDR3 nucleotides: TGTGCCAGCAGTTTGTTCAGGAATGAAGCTTTCTTT. Residues: CASSLFRNEAFF.

This rearrangement joins TRBV28 to TRBJ2-5; 7 nucleotides line up with TRBD1. This CDR3 contains 14 residues. V dropped 6 bases and J dropped 2; count of bases not matched to a gene: 6. CDR1 MDHEN and CDR2 SYDVKM come from the germline V gene. The CDR3 loop is CASRTQGVQETQYF. The CDR3 DNA sequence: TGTGCCAGCAGAACTCAGGGGGTTCAAGAGACCCAGTACTTC.

V and J are TRBV29-1 and TRBJ2-2; 8 bases map to TRBD2. Germline assignment: CDR1 SQVTM and CDR2 ANQGSEA. With 4 bases clipped from V and 5 bases from J, the junction kept 12 bases outside the gene matches. The CDR3 loop spans 16 amino acids. The CDR3 reads CSVAYAVAGSTGELFF. In DNA, the CDR3 is TGCAGCGTTGCGTACGCGGTAGCGGGATCTACCGGGGAGCTGTTTTTT.

The V and J genes are TRBV5-1 and TRBJ2-3, with a weak D call TRBD1 (5 bases). The CDR3 is 16 residues long. The V end was cut by 3 bases, the J end by 5 bases, with 19 bases between. Germline loops: CDR1 SGHRS, CDR2 YFSETQ. The CDR3 DNA reads TGCGCCAGCAGCTCCGTGGGCCACCCAAGGGGAGATACGCAGTATTTT. It encodes CASSSVGHPRGDTQYF.

This sequence joins TRBV5-1 and TRBJ2-3, with D possibly being TRBD2 (5 bases). Per the germline V gene, CDR1 is SGHRS and CDR2 is YFSETQ. The CDR3 length is 16 residues. V lost 0 bases to trimming and J lost 0 bases, with 11 bases between them. The CDR3: CASSLAGLRSTDTQYF. CDR3 sequence (DNA): TGCGCCAGCAGCTTGGCAGGACTCCGTAGCACAGATACGCAGTATTTT.

The rearrangement joins TRBV27 to TRBJ2-7, with D possibly matching TRBD2 (6 bases). CDR1 is MNHEY and CDR2 is SMNVEV in the germline V gene (reference sequence). The V and J ends lost 6 bases and 1 base respectively, with 10 bases between them. The CDR3 covers 13 residues. The CDR3 protein is CASRYAGSYEQYF. CDR3 DNA sequence: TGTGCCAGCAGATACGCGGGGTCCTACGAGCAGTACTTC.

The gene calls are TRBV7-6 and TRBJ1-3; D is unclear. Germline V gene sequence: CDR1 SGHVS, CDR2 FNYEAQ. CDR3 length: 12 residues. Trimming shortened V by 5 bases and J by 7 bases, and 9 bases separated the two germline ends. The CDR3 loop is CASSPRGNTIYF. The CDR3 DNA reads as TGTGCCAGCAGCCCTCGGGGTAACACCATATATTTT.

This chain connects TRBV19 to TRBJ2-6; tentative D call: TRBD1 (5 bases). Germline V gene lookup returns CDR1 LNHDA and CDR2 SQIVND (reference sequence). V was cut by 6 bases and J by 0 bases, with 12 bases left in between. The CDR3 contains 16 residues. The CDR3 DNA follows: TGTGCCAGTAGGGCAGGGCCCTCCTCTGGGGCCAACGTCCTGACTTTC. Translation gives CASRAGPSSGANVLTF.

The chain links TRBV7-3 to TRBJ2-3; 9 bases are a match to TRBD2. This CDR3 has 14 amino acids. The V segment lost 5 bases and the J segment 3 bases; nucleotides outside the gene matches: 3. Germline V CDR1 and CDR2: SGHTA, FQGTGA. The CDR3 region is CASSALAGTDTQYF. In DNA, the CDR3 is TGTGCCAGCAGCGCGCTAGCGGGGACAGATACGCAGTATTTT.

The chain uses TRBV6-1 and TRBJ2-7; D is undetermined. The germline gives CDR1 MNHNS, CDR2 SASEGT. Deletions cut 0 bases from V and 0 bases from J, with 6 bases between. CDR3 size: 14 residues. The DNA for the CDR3 is TGTGCCAGCAGTGAAGCGCGGCGCTCCTACGAGCAGTACTTC. This encodes CASSEARRSYEQYF.

The rearrangement joins TRBV9 to TRBJ2-1, with D possibly being TRBD1 (6 bases). Trimming took 0 bases from V and 1 from J, leaving 8 bases between them. In germline, CDR1 is SGDLS, CDR2 YYNGEE. This CDR3 has 15 residues. In DNA form, the CDR3 reads TGTGCCAGCAGCGTAGAGGGGGATTCCTACAATGAGCAGTTCTTC. Protein sequence: CASSVEGDSYNEQFF. The full variable domain, rest sourced from reference TRBV9 and TRBJ2-1, is DSGVTQTPKHLITATGQRVTLRCSPRSGDLSVYWYQQSLDQGLQFLIQYYNGEERAKGNILERFSAQQFPDLHSELNLSSLELGDSALYFCASSVEGDSYNEQFFGPGTRLTVL.

The V and J genes are TRBV5-4 and TRBJ2-5; 9 bases fit TRBD1. The CDR3 has 13 amino acids. With V trimmed by 4 bases and J by 4 bases, 2 bases remained unmatched. Germline CDR1 SGHNT, CDR2 YYREEE (reference sequence). CDR3 in DNA: TGTGCCAGCAGCGAACAGGGGGCAGAGACCCAGTACTTC. Its protein product is CASSEQGAETQYF.

This sequence joins TRBV18 and TRBJ2-3; a possible D gene is TRBD1 (6 bases). There are 15 residues in the CDR3. Deletions cut 3 bases from V and 3 bases from J, with 13 bases between. The germline V gene encodes CDR1 KGHSH and CDR2 LQKENI. The CDR3 is CASSPPAGVTDTQYF. The CDR3 DNA follows: TGTGCCAGCTCACCCCCGGCAGGGGTAACAGATACGCAGTATTTT.

The V call is TRBV6-1, the J call TRBJ1-6; D not certain. CDR1 and CDR2 (germline): MNHNS, SASEGT. The CDR3 totals 13 residues. The V end was cut by 4 bases, the J end by 8 bases, with 9 bases between. In DNA form, the CDR3 reads TGTGCCAGCAGTGGGAGGATGGATTCACCCCTCCACTTT. This gives the protein CASSGRMDSPLHF.

The chain couples TRBV5-6 to TRBJ2-5, with 7 positions matching TRBD2. The DNA matches TRBJ2-7 better at its end, which makes the J call doubtful. Germline V gene data show CDR1 as SGHDT and CDR2 as YYEEEE. This CDR3 contains 15 residues. The CDR3 here is CASSLVAGHSYEQYF. The CDR3 DNA sequence: TGTGCCAGCAGCTTGGTAGCGGGTCACTCCTACGAGCAGTACTTC.

The chain combines TRBV28 with TRBJ2-3; possible D gene TRBD2, 5 bases. CDR3 length: 15 residues. The germline CDR1 and CDR2 sequences are MDHEN and SYDVKM. The V end lost 2 bases, the J end lost 5 bases, and 14 bases lay between the germline ends. As DNA, the CDR3 is TGTGCCAGCAGTTTACCCCCGGGAACTGGAGATACGCAGTATTTT. This sequence encodes CASSLPPGTGDTQYF.

Note on this clone: This CDR3 is also generated by other DNA sequences in the sample. The V and J genes are TRBV5-1 and TRBJ1-2; D call uncertain. The CDR3 runs 13 residues. Germline assignment: CDR1 SGHRS and CDR2 YFSETQ. V was shortened by 0 bases and J by 4 bases, with 7 bases between the two germline ends. CDR3 protein: CASSLGGLYGYTF. The CDR3 DNA follows: TGCGCCAGCAGCTTGGGAGGGCTCTATGGCTACACCTTC.

The genes are TRBV11-2 and TRBJ2-2; 11 nucleotides line up with TRBD1. The ends lost 4 bases at V and 6 bases at J; junction bases unmatched: 7. In germline, CDR1 is SGHAT, CDR2 FQNNGV. The CDR3 totals 16 residues. Here the CDR3 DNA reads TGTGCCAGCAGCTCCGTTGGACAGGGGGCGGCCGGGGAGCTGTTTTTT. This translates into CASSSVGQGAAGELFF.

The gene calls are TRBV19 and TRBJ2-2; 7 bases match TRBD2. The CDR3 has 14 residues. Losses at the gene ends were 3 bases for V and 7 bases for J; bases not matched to a gene: 5. Germline V gives CDR1 LNHDA, CDR2 SQIVND (reference sequence). The CDR3 nucleotides read TGTGCCAGTAGTATTACCAGGGAGGGCGGGGAGCTGTTTTTT. It is translated as CASSITREGGELFF.

The V call is TRBV29-1, the J call TRBJ2-2, with D unresolved. The length of the CDR3 is 13 residues. Germline CDR1 is SQVTM and CDR2 is ANQGSEA. Trimming shortened V by 5 bases and J by 4 bases, and 11 bases separated the two germline ends. The CDR3 region is CSVRRSFTGELFF. CDR3 DNA sequence: TGCAGCGTTCGCAGGTCGTTCACCGGGGAGCTGTTTTTT.